This T cell receptor (beta chain) was found in a study of T cell responses to AZD1222 COVID-19 vaccine. With V trimmed by 5 bases and J by 5 bases, 9 bases remained unmatched. The CDR3 extends over 14 amino acids. Germline V gene sequence: CDR1 SQVTM, CDR2 ANQGSEA. Clones were read by immunoSEQ multiplex PCR, and TCRdb kept only the in-frame ones, dropping some. In the table there are 85,000 to 90,000 clones, about 86% of which are singletons. The chain joins TRBV29-1 to TRBJ2-3; TRBD2 matches at 8 bases. This TCR was recovered from an adult in good health. The specimen was peripheral blood, collected on day 0 of MenACWY control vaccination. In nucleotides, the CDR3 is TGCAGCGTTCACTTAGCGGGGCATTTAGATACGCAGTATTTT. This sequence encodes CSVHLAGHLDTQYF.